A selection of T cell receptor beta chains follows, all from one sample in a study of T cell repertoires in cytomegalovirus infection. In TCRdb, the reads were re-called with MiXCR into one record per CDR3 protein. There are around 740,000 distinct CDR3 sequences in the sample; 35% occur only once, and about 2.8% lies in the top ten. Specimen: PBMCs. These receptors were taken from a human donor in good health (CMV status not recorded). Some clones in this sample may be carry-over from other donors' samples. The CDR3 runs from the conserved cysteine through the conserved F or W. The D gene is left open where the match is weak. Clone sizes are given selectively: once, few, many, or a class where the clone is expanded.

V gene,clone size,D gene,CDR3 protein
TRBV25-1,-,TRBD1,CASSGADRGQDLGNSPLHF
TRBV15,few,TRBD1,CATSRGTGAPGELFF
TRBV6-6,-,-,CASNYGGKNEASF
TRBV5-4,-,TRBD1,CASSKSNRGRGNIQYF
TRBV6-7,few,TRBD2,CASSPSGRDEQYF
TRBV7-6,-,TRBD1,CASSDRGSQPQHF
TRBV4-1,-,-,CASSQEGYTKAFF
TRBV25-1,-,TRBD1,CASSENWGTGGPGVRETQYF
TRBV12-3/TRBV12-4,-,-,CASSTSASTDTQYF
TRBV6-2/TRBV6-3,-,TRBD1,CASTTGDRRNTIYF
TRBV5-4,-,-,CASSLKQGESTDTQYF
TRBV11-2,few,-,CASSLEQTQNTEAFF
TRBV7-2,-,-,CASSGGGAQETQYF
TRBV27,few,-,CASSKRDNQETQYF
TRBV15,many,TRBD1,CATSTRDSYNYGYTF
TRBV5-6,few,-,CASSDWTQDNSPLHF
TRBV10-3,-,-,CAISPVGSYEQYF
TRBV6-8,-,-,CASLPWGPRVNEQFF
TRBV11-2,few,-,CASSSLDEWRDNEQFF
TRBV28,-,-,CASLWGGVNTGELFF
TRBV5-6,-,TRBD2,CASSSGTTSAEQFF
TRBV4-2,few,-,CASSQGEGGAGNEQFF
TRBV7-8,many,-,CASSPRPAGNEQFF
TRBV28,few,TRBD2,CASKRGGIPSTDTQYF
TRBV5-4,few,-,CASSFLNDPPYGYTF
TRBV7-8,-,-,CASIFPGRPSTDTQYF
TRBV28,-,-,CASTELAGQLNTEAFF
TRBV12-3/TRBV12-4,-,-,CASSPPGDTDTQYF
TRBV9,-,-,CASSRPGSPEITIYF
TRBV5-5,-,-,CASRVTTDTQYF
TRBV7-2,-,-,CASRPAWTGTMNEQFF